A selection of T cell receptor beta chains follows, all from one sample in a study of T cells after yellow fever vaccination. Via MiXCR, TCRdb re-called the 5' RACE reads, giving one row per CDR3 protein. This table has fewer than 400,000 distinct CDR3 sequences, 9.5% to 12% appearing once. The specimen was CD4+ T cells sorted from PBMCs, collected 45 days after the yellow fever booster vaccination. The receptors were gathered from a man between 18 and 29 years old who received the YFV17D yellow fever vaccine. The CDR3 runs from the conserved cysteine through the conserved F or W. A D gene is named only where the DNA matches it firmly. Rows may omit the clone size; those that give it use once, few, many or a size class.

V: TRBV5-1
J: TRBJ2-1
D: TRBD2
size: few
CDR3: CASSLVGGGEYNEQFF
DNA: TGCGCCAGCAGCTTGGTTGGCGGGGGGGAGTACAATGAGCAGTTCTTC

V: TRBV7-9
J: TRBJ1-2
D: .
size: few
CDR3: CASSLWDVYGYTF
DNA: TGTGCCAGCAGCTTATGGGATGTCTATGGCTACACCTTC

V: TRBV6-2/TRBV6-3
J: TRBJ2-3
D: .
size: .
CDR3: CASSYRALGTDTQYF
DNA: TGTGCCAGCAGTTACAGGGCCCTCGGCACAGATACGCAGTATTTT

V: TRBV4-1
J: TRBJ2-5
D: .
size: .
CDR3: CASSQSALGETQYF
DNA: TGCGCCAGCAGCCAGTCGGCCCTCGGGGAGACCCAGTACTTC

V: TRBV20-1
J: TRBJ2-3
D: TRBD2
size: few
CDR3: CSAPGTSGYTQYF
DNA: TGCAGTGCCCCGGGGACTAGCGGGTATACGCAGTATTTT

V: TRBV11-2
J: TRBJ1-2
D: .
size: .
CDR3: CASSLGGVWGYTF
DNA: TGTGCCAGCAGCTTAGGTGGGGTTTGGGGCTACACCTTC

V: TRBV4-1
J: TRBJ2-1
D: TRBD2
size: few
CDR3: CASSQAGLAGNEQFF
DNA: TGCGCCAGCAGCCAAGCGGGACTAGCGGGGAACGAGCAGTTCTTC

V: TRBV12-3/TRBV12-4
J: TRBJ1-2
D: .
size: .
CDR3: CASSRRDSINYGYTF
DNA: TGTGCCAGCAGTCGCCGGGACTCAATTAACTATGGCTACACCTTC

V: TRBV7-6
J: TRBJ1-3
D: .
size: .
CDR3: CASSLEAGGNTIYF
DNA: TGTGCCAGCAGCTTAGAGGCAGGAGGAAACACCATATATTTT

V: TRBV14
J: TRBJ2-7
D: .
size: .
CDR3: CASSQVPTYEQYF
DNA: TGTGCCAGCAGCCAAGTACCCACCTACGAGCAGTACTTC